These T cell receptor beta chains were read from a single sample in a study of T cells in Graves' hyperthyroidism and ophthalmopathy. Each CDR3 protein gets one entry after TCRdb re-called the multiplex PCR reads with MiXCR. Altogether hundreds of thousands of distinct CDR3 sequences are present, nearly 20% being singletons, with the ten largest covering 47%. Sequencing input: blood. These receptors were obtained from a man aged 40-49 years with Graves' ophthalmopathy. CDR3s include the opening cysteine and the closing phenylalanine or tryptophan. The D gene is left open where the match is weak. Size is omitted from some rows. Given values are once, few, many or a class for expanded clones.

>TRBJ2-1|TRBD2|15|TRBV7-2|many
TGTGCCAGCAGCGAAGGACTAGCGGTCTACAATGAGCAGTTCTTC
CASSEGLAVYNEQFF
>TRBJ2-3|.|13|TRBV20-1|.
TGCAGTGCTCCCGGCGCCTTTACAGATACGCAGTATTTT
CSAPGAFTDTQYF
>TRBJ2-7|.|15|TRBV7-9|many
TGTGCCAGCATTCCCCTTGGCGGGGTCTCCTACGAGCAGTACTTC
CASIPLGGVSYEQYF
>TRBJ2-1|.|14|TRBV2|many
TGTGCCAGCAGTGAACGGGAGATGGGGCATGAGCAGTTCTTC
CASSEREMGHEQFF
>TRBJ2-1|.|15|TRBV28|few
TGTGCCAGCAGTTTTGAATCGGACTATGTCAATGAGCAGTTCTTC
CASSFESDYVNEQFF
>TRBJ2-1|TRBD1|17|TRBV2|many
TGTGCCAGCAGACTCCGGGACAGGGCTTCATTCGGGAGGGAGCAGTTCTTC
CASRLRDRASFGREQFF
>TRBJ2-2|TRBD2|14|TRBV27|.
TGTGCCAGCAAACTAGCGGGAGTGGCCGGGGAGCTGTTTTTT
CASKLAGVAGELFF
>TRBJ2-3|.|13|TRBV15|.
TGTGCCACCGAAGCTATAAGCACAGATACGCAGTATTTT
CATEAISTDTQYF
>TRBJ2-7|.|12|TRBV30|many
TGTGCCTGGAGTGGCTCCGGGTACGAGCAGTACTTC
CAWSGSGYEQYF
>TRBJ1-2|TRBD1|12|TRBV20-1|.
TGCAGTGCTGGGACAGGTCCCTATGGCTACACCTTC
CSAGTGPYGYTF
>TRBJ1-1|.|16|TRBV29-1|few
TGCAGCGTTGATATCGCAGGGTATGAGTCGGGGACTGAAGCTTTCTTT
CSVDIAGYESGTEAFF
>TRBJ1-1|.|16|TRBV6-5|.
TGTGCCAGCAGTTGCTTGTTGCCAGGATTGAGGACTGAAGCTTTCTTT
CASSCLLPGLRTEAFF
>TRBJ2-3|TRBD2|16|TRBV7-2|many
TGTGCCAGCAGCTTAGTGGCTAGCGGGGTTATGGATACGCAGTATTTT
CASSLVASGVMDTQYF
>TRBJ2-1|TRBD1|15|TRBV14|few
TGTGCCAGCAGCCAACGACAGGGGATCTACAATGAGCAGTTCTTC
CASSQRQGIYNEQFF
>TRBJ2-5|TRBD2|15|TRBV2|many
TGTGCCAGCGATACCGGGAGGGCCCCTGGGGAGACCCAGTACTTC
CASDTGRAPGETQYF
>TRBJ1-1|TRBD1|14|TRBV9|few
TGTGCCATCAGGGGAGGGGACAGCTACACTGAAGCTTTCTTT
CAIRGGDSYTEAFF
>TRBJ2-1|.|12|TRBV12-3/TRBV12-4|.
TGTGCCAGCAGTCGTCCGGGTTGGGAGCAGTTCTTC
CASSRPGWEQFF
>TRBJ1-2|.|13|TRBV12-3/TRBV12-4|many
TGTGCCAGCAGTTCGACAGGCCCCTCTGGCTACACCTTC
CASSSTGPSGYTF
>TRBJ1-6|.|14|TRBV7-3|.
TGTGCCAGCAGCTTAGGATCAGCTAATTCACCCCTCCACTTT
CASSLGSANSPLHF
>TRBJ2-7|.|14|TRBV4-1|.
TGCGCCAGCAGCCAAGATCAAAGGGGCGGCGAGCAGTACTTC
CASSQDQRGGEQYF
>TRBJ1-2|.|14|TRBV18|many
TGTGCCAGCTCACCACAATCAGATAACTATGGCTACACCTTC
CASSPQSDNYGYTF
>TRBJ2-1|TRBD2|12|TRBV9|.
TGTGCCAGCAGCTGGAGAGGGGAGGGGCAGTTCTTC
CASSWRGEGQFF
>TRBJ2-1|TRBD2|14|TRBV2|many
TGTGCCATCCTAGCGGGGGGGCCCATCGGTGAGCAGTTCTTC
CAILAGGPIGEQFF
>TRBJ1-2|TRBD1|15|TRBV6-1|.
TGTGCCAGCAGTGAATACAGGGGGCTTAACTATGGCTACACCTTC
CASSEYRGLNYGYTF
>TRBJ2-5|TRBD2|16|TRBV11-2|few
TGTGCCAGCAGCCTCGAACTAGCGGGGACCCTCATGACCCAGTACTTC
CASSLELAGTLMTQYF
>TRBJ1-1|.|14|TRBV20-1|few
TGCAGTGCTAGAGTGGAAGGCTCCGGGACTGAAGCTTTCTTT
CSARVEGSGTEAFF
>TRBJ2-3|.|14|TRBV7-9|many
TGTGCCAGCAGCTTATCAGGGGTTGGAGATACGCAGTATTTT
CASSLSGVGDTQYF
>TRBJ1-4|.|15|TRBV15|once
TGTGCCACCAGCAGAGATAAGGGGATTAATGAAAAACTGTTTTTT
CATSRDKGINEKLFF
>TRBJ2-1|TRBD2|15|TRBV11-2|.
TGTGCCAGCAGCCTCCTAGCGGGAGGGGAAAATGAGCAGTTCTTC
CASSLLAGGENEQFF
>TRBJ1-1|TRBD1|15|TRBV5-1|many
TGCGCCAGCAGCTTGGGGACAGGGGCAGGGTCTGAAGCTTTCTTT
CASSLGTGAGSEAFF
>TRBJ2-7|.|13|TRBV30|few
TGTGCCTGGAGTGCGACCCTTCCCTACGAGCAGTACTTC
CAWSATLPYEQYF
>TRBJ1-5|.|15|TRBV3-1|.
TGTGCCAGCAGCCAAGGGGGGGTTGGGGCTCAGCCCCAGCATTTT
CASSQGGVGAQPQHF
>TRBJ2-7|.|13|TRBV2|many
TGTGCCAGCATGGGTTGGGACCATTACGAGCAGTACTTC
CASMGWDHYEQYF
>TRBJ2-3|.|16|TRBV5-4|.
TGTGCCAGCAGCTTGTACCGCGGAGCTAGCACAGATACGCAGTATTTT
CASSLYRGASTDTQYF
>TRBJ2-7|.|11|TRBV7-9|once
TGTGCCAGCAGCTTAAGTAGTACGCAGTACTTC
CASSLSSTQYF